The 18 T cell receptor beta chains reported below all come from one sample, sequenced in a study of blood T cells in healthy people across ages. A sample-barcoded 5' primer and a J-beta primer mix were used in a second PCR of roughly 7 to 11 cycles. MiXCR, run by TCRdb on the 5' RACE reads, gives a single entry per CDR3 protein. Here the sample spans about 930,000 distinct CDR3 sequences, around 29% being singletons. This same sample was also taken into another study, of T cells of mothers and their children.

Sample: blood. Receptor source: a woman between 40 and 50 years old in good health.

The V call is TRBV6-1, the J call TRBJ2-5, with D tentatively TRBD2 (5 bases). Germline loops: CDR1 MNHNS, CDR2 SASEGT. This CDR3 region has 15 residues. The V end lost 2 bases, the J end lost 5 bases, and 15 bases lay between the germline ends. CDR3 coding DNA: TGTGCCAGCAGTGAATTTGGCCCGGGAAGGGAGACCCAGTACTTC. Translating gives CASSEFGPGRETQYF.

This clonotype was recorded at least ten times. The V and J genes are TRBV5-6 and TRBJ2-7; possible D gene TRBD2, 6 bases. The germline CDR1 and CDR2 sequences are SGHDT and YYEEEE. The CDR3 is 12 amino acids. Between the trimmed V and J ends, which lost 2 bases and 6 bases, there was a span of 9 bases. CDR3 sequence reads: CASSFVGGEQYF. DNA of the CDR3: TGTGCCAGCAGCTTTGTCGGGGGCGAGCAGTACTTC.

Here the CDR3 DNA reads TGTGCCAGTTCGAGGGCCCCAGATACGCAGTATTTT. It is translated as CASSRAPDTQYF. The chain carries TRBV27 and TRBJ2-3, with TRBD2 as a possible D gene (5 bases). The V gene's germline CDR1 is MNHEY and CDR2 SMNVEV (reference sequence). The CDR3 totals 12 residues. V was shortened by 9 bases and J by 4 bases, with 11 bases between the two germline ends.

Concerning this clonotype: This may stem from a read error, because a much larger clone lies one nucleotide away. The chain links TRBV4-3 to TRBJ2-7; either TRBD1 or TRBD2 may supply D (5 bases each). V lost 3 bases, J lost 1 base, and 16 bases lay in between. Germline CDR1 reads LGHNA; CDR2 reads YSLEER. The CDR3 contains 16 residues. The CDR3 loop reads CASSHLSGARSYEQYF. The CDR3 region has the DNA TGCGCCAGCAGCCACCTATCCGGGGCAAGATCCTACGAGCAGTACTTC.

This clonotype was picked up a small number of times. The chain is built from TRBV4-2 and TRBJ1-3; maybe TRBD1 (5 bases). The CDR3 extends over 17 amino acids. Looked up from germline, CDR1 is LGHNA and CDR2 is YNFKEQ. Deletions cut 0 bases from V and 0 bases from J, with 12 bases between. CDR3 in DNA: TGTGCCAGCAGCCAAGATCTTGGGACCCTCTCTGGAAACACCATATATTTT. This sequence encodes CASSQDLGTLSGNTIYF.

This CDR3 is CASSADTGELFF. In nucleotides, the CDR3 is TGTGCCAGCAGTGCGGATACCGGGGAGCTGTTTTTT. This sequence joins TRBV2 and TRBJ2-2; D is unresolved. Germline V gene data show CDR1 as SNHLY and CDR2 as FYNNEI. The CDR3 consists of 12 residues. Trimming left V 4 bases short and J 5 bases short, with 5 bases between.

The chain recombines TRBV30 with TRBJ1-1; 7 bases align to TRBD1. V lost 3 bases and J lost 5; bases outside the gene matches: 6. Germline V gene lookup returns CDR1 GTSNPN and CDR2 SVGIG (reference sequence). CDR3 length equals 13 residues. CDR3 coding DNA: TGTGCCTGGAGCGGGACAGTGGGGACTGAAGCTTTCTTT. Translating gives CAWSGTVGTEAFF.

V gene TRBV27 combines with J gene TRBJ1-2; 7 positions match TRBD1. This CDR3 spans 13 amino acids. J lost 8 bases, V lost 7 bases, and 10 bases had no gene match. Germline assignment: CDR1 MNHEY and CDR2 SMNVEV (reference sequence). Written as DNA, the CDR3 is TGTGCCAGCACCAGGGACAGAGCCCTCGGCTACACCTTC. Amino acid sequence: CASTRDRALGYTF.

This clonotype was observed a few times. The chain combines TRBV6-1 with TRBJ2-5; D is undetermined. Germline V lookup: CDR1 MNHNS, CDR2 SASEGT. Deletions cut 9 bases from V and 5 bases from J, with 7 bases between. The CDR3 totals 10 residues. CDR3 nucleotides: TGTGCCAGGGTGGGGGAGACCCAGTACTTC. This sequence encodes CARVGETQYF.

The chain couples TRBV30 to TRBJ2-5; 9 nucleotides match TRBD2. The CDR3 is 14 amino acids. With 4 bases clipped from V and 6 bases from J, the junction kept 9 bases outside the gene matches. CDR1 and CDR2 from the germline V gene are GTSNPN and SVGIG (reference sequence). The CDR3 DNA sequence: TGTGCCTGGACTGGTGCTAGCGGGGAGAAGACCCAGTACTTC. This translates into CAWTGASGEKTQYF.

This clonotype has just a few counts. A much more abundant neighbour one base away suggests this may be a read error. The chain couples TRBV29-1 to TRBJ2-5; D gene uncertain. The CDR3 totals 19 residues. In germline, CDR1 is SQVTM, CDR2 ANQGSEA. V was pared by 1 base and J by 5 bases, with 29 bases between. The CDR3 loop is CSVEVGIGRRERMGETQYF. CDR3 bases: TGCAGCGTTGAAGTGGGAATCGGCCGAAGGGAAAGGATGGGGGAGACCCAGTACTTC.

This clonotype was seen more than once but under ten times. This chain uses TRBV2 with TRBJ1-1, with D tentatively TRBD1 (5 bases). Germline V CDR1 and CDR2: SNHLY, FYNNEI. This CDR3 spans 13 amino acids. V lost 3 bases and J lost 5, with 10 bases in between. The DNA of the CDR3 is TGTGCCAGCAGTGAGGAGCAGGGAACTGAAGCTTTCTTT. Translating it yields CASSEEQGTEAFF.

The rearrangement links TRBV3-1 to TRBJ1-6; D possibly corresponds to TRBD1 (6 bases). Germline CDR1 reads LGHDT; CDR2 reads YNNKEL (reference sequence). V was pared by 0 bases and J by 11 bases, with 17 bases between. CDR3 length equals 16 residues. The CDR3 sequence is CASSQDCAGGRPPLHF. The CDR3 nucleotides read TGTGCCAGCAGCCAAGACTGTGCGGGGGGCCGACCACCCCTCCACTTT.

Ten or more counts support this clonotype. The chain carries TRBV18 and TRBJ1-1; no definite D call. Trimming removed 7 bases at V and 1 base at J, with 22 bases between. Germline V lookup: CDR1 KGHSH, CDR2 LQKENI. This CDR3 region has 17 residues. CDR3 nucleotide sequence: TGTGCCAGCTTAGCCTGGGCAGACGTGGAGGGGAACACTGAAGCTTTCTTT. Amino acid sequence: CASLAWADVEGNTEAFF.

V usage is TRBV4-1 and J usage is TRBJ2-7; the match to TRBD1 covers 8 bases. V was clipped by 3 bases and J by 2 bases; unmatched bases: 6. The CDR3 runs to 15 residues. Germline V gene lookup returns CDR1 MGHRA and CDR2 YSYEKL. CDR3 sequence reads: CASSHPGQATYEQYF. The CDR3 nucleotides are TGCGCCAGCAGCCACCCGGGACAGGCGACCTACGAGCAGTACTTC.

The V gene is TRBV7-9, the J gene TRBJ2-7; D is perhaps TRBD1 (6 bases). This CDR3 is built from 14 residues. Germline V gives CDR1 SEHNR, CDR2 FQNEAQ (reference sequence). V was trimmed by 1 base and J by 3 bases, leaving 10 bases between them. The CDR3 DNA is TGTGCCAGCAGCTTAGGACAGGCGAACTACGAGCAGTACTTC. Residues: CASSLGQANYEQYF. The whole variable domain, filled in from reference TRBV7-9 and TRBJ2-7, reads DTGVSQNPRHKITKRGQNVTFRCDPISEHNRLYWYRQTLGQGPEFLTYFQNEAQLEKSRLLSDRFSAERPKGSFSTLEIQRTEQGDSAMYLCASSLGQANYEQYFGPGTRLTVT.

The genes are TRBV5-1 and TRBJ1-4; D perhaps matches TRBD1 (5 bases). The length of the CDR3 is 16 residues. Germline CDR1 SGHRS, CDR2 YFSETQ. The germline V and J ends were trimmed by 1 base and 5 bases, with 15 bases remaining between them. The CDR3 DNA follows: TGCGCCAGCAGCTTGACCAGGGCCCTCCCAAATGAAAAACTGTTTTTT. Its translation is CASSLTRALPNEKLFF.

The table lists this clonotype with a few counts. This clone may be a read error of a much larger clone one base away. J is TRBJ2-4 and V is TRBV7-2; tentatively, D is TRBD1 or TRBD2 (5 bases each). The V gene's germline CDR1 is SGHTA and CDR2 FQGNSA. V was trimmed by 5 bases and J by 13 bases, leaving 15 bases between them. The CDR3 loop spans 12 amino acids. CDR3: CASSLREYVQYF. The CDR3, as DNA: TGTGCCAGCAGCCTCAGGGAGTACGTGCAGTACTTC.